This T cell receptor beta chain is from a study of blood T cells in healthy people across ages. It was with a sample-barcoded 5' primer and a J-beta primer mix that a second PCR of about 7 to 12 cycles was run. TCRdb fed the 5' RACE reads into MiXCR, producing one record per CDR3 protein. The repertoire holds some 1 million distinct CDR3 sequences, with more than 40% as singletons. This CDR3 is 15 amino acids long. Germline assignment: CDR1 DFQATT and CDR2 SNEGSKA (reference sequence). V lost 5 bases and J lost 4; bases outside the gene matches: 6. V gene TRBV20-1 combines with J gene TRBJ2-3, with TRBD2 matching 13 bases. Specimen: blood. This clonotype was obtained from a woman aged 55-70 years in good health. The CDR3 loop is CSAHLLAGGPDTQYF. CDR3 nucleotide sequence: TGCAGTGCTCATTTACTAGCGGGGGGGCCAGATACGCAGTATTTT.